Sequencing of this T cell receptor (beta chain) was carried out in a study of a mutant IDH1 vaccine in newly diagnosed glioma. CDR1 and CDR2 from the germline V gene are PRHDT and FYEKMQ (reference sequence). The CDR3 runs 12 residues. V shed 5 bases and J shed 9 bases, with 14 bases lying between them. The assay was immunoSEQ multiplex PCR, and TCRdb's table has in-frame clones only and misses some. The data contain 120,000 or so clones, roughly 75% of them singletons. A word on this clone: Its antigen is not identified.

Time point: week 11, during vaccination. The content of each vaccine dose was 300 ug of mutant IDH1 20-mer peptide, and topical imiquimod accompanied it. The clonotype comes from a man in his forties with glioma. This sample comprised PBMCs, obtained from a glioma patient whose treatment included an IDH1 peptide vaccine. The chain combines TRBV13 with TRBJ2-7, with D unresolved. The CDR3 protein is CASSADRGWQYF. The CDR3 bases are TGTGCCAGCAGCGCGGACCGAGGCTGGCAGTACTTC.